This T cell receptor beta chain was captured by sequencing in a study of PD-1 blockade in mismatch repair-deficient tumors. Study-level results: Tumor-resident clones, often absent from pretreatment blood, expanded after pembrolizumab and then contracted.

CDR3 length equals 14 residues. Germline lookup yields CDR1 LNHDA and CDR2 SQIVND (reference sequence). Trimming removed 3 bases at V and 5 bases at J, with 11 bases between. Repertoires were generated with immunoSEQ multiplex PCR, while TCRdb's copy carries only in-frame clones and drops some. The sample has about 14,000 clones; about 86% are singletons. Regarding time point: roughly 11-day in vitro stimulation with candidate neoantigen peptide 6. TCRs were sequenced from a few patients responding to pembrolizumab. Note on this clone: As yet, its antigen is unknown.

The V gene is TRBV19, the J gene TRBJ1-5, with D uncertain. This sequence originates from an adult with mismatch repair-deficient cancer. Source: cells cultured in vitro, taken from a patient treated with pembrolizumab. CDR3 DNA sequence: TGTGCCAGTAGTATTTTGGGGTTAGATCAGCCCCAGCATTTT. Translated: CASSILGLDQPQHF. The complete variable domain, with remaining parts taken from reference TRBV19 and TRBJ1-5, reads DGGITQSPKYLFRKEGQNVTLSCEQNLNHDAMYWYRQDPGQGLRLIYYSQIVNDFQKGDIAEGYSVSREKKESFPLTVTSAQKNPTAFYLCASSILGLDQPQHFGDGTRLSIL.